The clone carrying this T cell receptor beta chain was counted many times. Its antigen is not known. TCR beta libraries were built with iRepertoire HTBI primers and Arm-PCR of CDR3 regions. In the authors' workflow: Sequenced samples collectively carried roughly 60 TRBV and 14 to 15 TRBJ segments. In TCRdb, the multiplex PCR reads were re-called with MiXCR into one record per CDR3 protein. TCRdb assigned the V and J calls; the authors' analysis was not used. The sample lists about 620,000 distinct CDR3 sequences, roughly 15% occurring once. Specified time point: newly diagnosed GD, antithyroid drugs for less than 3 months. PBMC RNA was the source of the TCR library. The sample belongs to a study of regulatory T cells in long-lasting Graves disease. Across the study: For a period under 3 months, newly diagnosed Graves' patients had taken antithyroid drugs. Regarding the study as a whole: Patients with persistent disease showed a bias toward TRBV28, TRBJ1-2 and TRBJ2-5.

Losses at the gene ends were 6 bases for V and 2 bases for J; bases not matched to a gene: 15. This CDR3 has 17 amino acids. From germline, CDR1 is MDHEN and CDR2 SYDVKM. These data also formed part of another study, on T cells in Graves' hyperthyroidism and ophthalmopathy.

V usage is TRBV28 and J usage is TRBJ2-5, with 7 nucleotides matching TRBD1. The source of this sequence is a woman aged 25 to 39 with Graves disease. The source was peripheral blood mononuclear cells (PBMCs), collected at new diagnosis, from a patient treated with antithyroid drugs. The CDR3: CASSLLGKGAFQETQYF. As DNA, the CDR3 is TGTGCCAGCAGCCTATTAGGGAAGGGGGCTTTTCAAGAGACCCAGTACTTC. The full variable domain, rest sourced from reference TRBV28 and TRBJ2-5, is DVKVTQSSRYLVKRTGEKVFLECVQDMDHENMFWYRQDPGLGLRLIYFSYDVKMKEKGDIPEGYSVSREKKERFSLILESASTNQTSMYLCASSLLGKGAFQETQYFGPGTRLLVL.